This T cell receptor (beta chain) was obtained from a study of cytomegalovirus exposure and HLA in healthy donors. General observations from the study: It emerged from a later analysis that several of the most significant clusters appeared to be linked to common viral pathogens.

The germline gives CDR1 SQVTM, CDR2 ANQGSEA. CDR3 length equals 12 residues. 13 Jbeta primers and 60 Vbeta primers were used for the PCR. Some clones are missing from TCRdb's copy, which holds only in-frame ones; the method was immunoSEQ multiplex PCR. The sample includes 150,000 to 200,000 clones, 77% of them seen just once. About this clone: Antigen specificity is unknown.

This receptor was obtained from a woman aged 25-40 years in good health and CMV-seronegative. Sequencing input: PBMCs. V is TRBV29-1 and J is TRBJ2-5, with D maybe TRBD1 (6 bases). The end of the DNA fits TRBJ2-7 better, so the J call may be wrong. CDR3 coding DNA: TGCAGCGTTCTTGGGACACGTCGCGAGCAGTACTTC. This gives the protein CSVLGTRREQYF.